The text below deals with one T cell receptor beta chain. Trimming cost V 4 bases and J 4 bases, with 16 bases left between them. The CDR3 runs 15 residues. Germline V gives CDR1 LGHDT, CDR2 YNNKEL (reference sequence). Original processing methods: Reference gene primers were amplified, and this amplification served to estimate nucleated cell counts. Repertoires were generated with immunoSEQ multiplex PCR, while TCRdb's copy carries only in-frame clones and drops some. Clone size and the V and J calls come from that table; the DNA yielded D and trimming. Among some 190,000 clones listed, 80% to 90% were seen once. The source of the sample is a study of blood T cell repertoires in COVID-19.

The chain employs TRBV3-1 (or the pseudogene TRBV3-2) and TRBJ2-5; tentative D call: TRBD2 (5 bases). The TCR was taken from a man aged 55 to 70 with acute or convalescent COVID-19. Sequences were obtained from peripheral blood. Here the CDR3 reads CASSPSKEGSETQYF. Here the CDR3 DNA reads TGTGCCAGCAGCCCTTCGAAAGAGGGTTCAGAGACCCAGTACTTC.